These 27 T cell receptor beta chains originate from one sample sequenced in a study of breast tumors, draining lymph nodes, adjacent tissues. Breast cancer patients provided tissue from their axillary draining lymph nodes. TCRdb analysed the multiplex PCR reads with MiXCR anew, one entry per CDR3 protein. The data hold some 230,000 distinct CDR3 sequences, with around 35% observed a single time. Sequencing was performed on axillary lymph node tissue. The receptors here all came from a female donor with breast cancer. Some clones in this sample may be carry-over from other donors' samples.

This clonotype was detected many times. The V and J genes are TRBV15 and TRBJ2-3, with 8 nucleotides matching TRBD2. Losses at the gene ends were 2 bases for V and 4 bases for J; bases not matched to a gene: 8. Germline assignment: CDR1 LNHNV and CDR2 YYDKDF (reference sequence). CDR3 length equals 16 residues. The CDR3 here is CATSRTSTSEADTQYF. The CDR3 coding sequence is TGTGCCACCAGCAGAACCTCGACTAGCGAGGCAGATACGCAGTATTTT.

The rearrangement links TRBV19 to TRBJ1-5, with 7 bases matching TRBD1. Looked up from germline, CDR1 is LNHDA and CDR2 is SQIVND (reference sequence). CDR3 length: 15 amino acids. With 9 bases clipped from V and 11 bases from J, the junction kept 19 bases outside the gene matches. CDR3 sequence: CASPLTGREVETQHF. CDR3 sequence (DNA): TGTGCCAGCCCTTTGACAGGGCGTGAGGTAGAGACCCAGCATTTT.

Many counts were recorded for this clonotype. The CDR3 nucleotides are TGTGCCAGCAGCCTGACCAGGGCGAATCAGCCCCAGCATTTT. Its translation: CASSLTRANQPQHF. This chain joins TRBV6-5 and TRBJ1-5; TRBD1 might be the D (5 bases). V was trimmed by 6 bases and J by 4 bases, leaving 13 bases between them. The CDR3 covers 14 residues. Germline V gene lookup returns CDR1 MNHEY and CDR2 SVGAGI.

In its sample, this clonotype was seen a few times. The junction does not match germline at one end; this may be a read error. The chain has TRBV20-1 and TRBJ2-7; D not resolved. Germline lookup yields CDR1 DFQATT and CDR2 SNEGSKA (reference sequence). This CDR3 is 13 amino acids long. As DNA, the CDR3 is TGCAGTGCCCGGACGAGCAGCTCCTACGCGCAGTACTTC. Amino acid sequence: CSARTSSSYAQYF.

V gene TRBV20-1 combines with J gene TRBJ1-1, with TRBD1 identical over 10 bases. The CDR3 extends over 16 amino acids. V was clipped by 3 bases and J by 1 base; unmatched bases: 8. Germline V gene sequence: CDR1 DFQATT, CDR2 SNEGSKA (reference sequence). This CDR3 reads CSASEGQGLPNTEAFF. CDR3 sequence (DNA): TGCAGTGCTAGTGAGGGACAGGGGCTACCGAACACTGAAGCTTTCTTT.

Only one count was recorded for this clonotype. The chain recombines TRBV7-9 with TRBJ2-3; 15 nucleotides align to TRBD2. With V trimmed by 5 bases and J by 11 bases, 11 bases remained unmatched. Germline CDR1 is SEHNR and CDR2 is FQNEAQ (reference sequence). The CDR3 spans 16 residues. The CDR3 protein is CASSRTSGRGYNEQYF. The CDR3 DNA reads as TGTGCCAGCAGCCGGACTAGCGGGAGGGGTTACAATGAGCAGTATTTT.

Only a few counts were recorded for this clonotype. V is TRBV5-5 and J is TRBJ2-5; D unresolved. CDR1 is SGHKS, CDR2 YYEKEE, per germline (reference sequence). V was clipped by 2 bases and J by 5 bases, with 10 bases between them. CDR3 length equals 13 residues. The CDR3, as DNA: TGTGCCAGCAGCTTACCACAGCCTGAGACCCAGTACTTC. Translation gives CASSLPQPETQYF. The entire variable domain, with the rest obtained from reference TRBV5-5 and TRBJ2-5, is as follows: DAGVTQSPTHLIKTRGQQVTLRCSPISGHKSVSWYQQVLGQGPQFIFQYYEKEERGRGNFPDRFSARQFPNYSSELNVNALLLGDSALYLCASSLPQPETQYFGPGTRLLVL.

This clonotype occurred many times. This chain links TRBV24-1 with TRBJ2-1; TRBD1 might be the D (6 bases). Per the germline V gene, CDR1 is KGHDR and CDR2 is SFDVKD. CDR3 size: 14 residues. Trimming pared 4 bases from V and 2 bases from J, leaving 8 bases between. The CDR3, as DNA: TGTGCCACCAGTGAAGGGGACACCTACAATGAGCAGTTCTTC. It specifies CATSEGDTYNEQFF.

This clonotype appeared a single time. The V and J genes are TRBV20-1 and TRBJ1-4; D is possibly TRBD1 (5 bases). Trimming took off 3 bases at V and 5 bases at J, with 10 bases between the two ends. The CDR3 is 13 amino acids. CDR1 is DFQATT, CDR2 SNEGSKA, per germline (reference sequence). DNA for the CDR3: TGCAGTGCTAGCCGGGGACTCAATGAAAAACTGTTTTTT. Its protein product is CSASRGLNEKLFF.

The rearrangement links TRBV28 to TRBJ1-6; D might be TRBD1 (5 bases). Germline V gene sequence: CDR1 MDHEN, CDR2 SYDVKM. Trimming stripped 6 bases from V and 7 bases from J, with 13 bases between. This CDR3 has 14 residues. In DNA form, the CDR3 reads TGTGCCAGCAGAATTCTTCAGGGCAATTCACCCCTCCACTTT. Encoded protein: CASRILQGNSPLHF.

The chain uses TRBV28 and TRBJ1-6; 8 nucleotides agree with TRBD1. The germline V gene encodes CDR1 MDHEN and CDR2 SYDVKM. J was trimmed by 7 bases and V by 6 bases; bases with no gene match: 11. The CDR3 sequence is 16 residues long. The DNA of the CDR3 is TGTGCCAGCAGAACTCTCCGGGACAGGTCAAATTCACCCCTCCACTTT. It translates to CASRTLRDRSNSPLHF.

This clonotype was picked up many times. The chain combines TRBV7-3 with TRBJ2-2; tentatively, D is TRBD2 (6 bases). V shed 2 bases and J shed 0 bases, with 7 bases lying between them. Germline loops: CDR1 SGHTA, CDR2 FQGTGA. This CDR3 is 15 amino acids long. CDR3 region: CASSLERANTGELFF. In DNA form, the CDR3 reads TGTGCCAGCAGCTTAGAGCGGGCGAACACCGGGGAGCTGTTTTTT.

This clonotype came up a few times. This sequence joins TRBV2 and TRBJ2-7; maybe TRBD1 (5 bases). Germline V gene sequence: CDR1 SNHLY, CDR2 FYNNEI. This CDR3 has 13 amino acids. The V end was cut by 7 bases, the J end by 0 bases, with 10 bases between. CDR3 nucleotides: TGTGCCAGCAAGGACATCCGCTCCTACGAGCAGTACTTC. Amino acids: CASKDIRSYEQYF.

This clonotype was recorded many times. DNA for the CDR3: TGTGCCAGCAGCCATAGGGGGACAGGGGCCCACGAGCAGTACTTC. Translating gives CASSHRGTGAHEQYF. The chain employs TRBV7-8 and TRBJ2-7; TRBD1 agrees at 10 bases. Unmatched junction bases numbered 9, after V lost 5 bases and J lost 5 bases. Germline V CDR1 and CDR2: SGHVS, FQNEAQ. The CDR3 totals 15 residues.

This sequence joins TRBV5-4 and TRBJ2-2, with 9 bases that match TRBD1. CDR1 is SGHNT, CDR2 YYREEE, per germline (reference sequence). Trimming cost V 2 bases and J 6 bases; bases outside gene matches: 5. CDR3 length equals 15 residues. This chain's CDR3 is CASSFGTGRAGELFF. The CDR3 DNA is TGTGCCAGCAGCTTCGGGACAGGGAGAGCCGGGGAGCTGTTTTTT.

This clonotype was picked up a small number of times. CDR3 amino acids: CASSRRGGWGNYNEQFF. In DNA form, the CDR3 reads TGTGCCAGCAGCAGAAGGGGGGGCTGGGGGAACTACAATGAGCAGTTCTTC. The chain employs TRBV7-2 and TRBJ2-1, with D possibly matching TRBD2 (7 bases). The CDR3 extends over 17 amino acids. Trimming removed 5 bases from V and 3 bases from J, with 20 bases in between. Germline-derived CDR1 and CDR2 are SGHTA and FQGNSA.

V is TRBV18 and J is TRBJ2-5; weak D call: TRBD1 (6 bases). V dropped 5 bases and J dropped 0 bases, with 19 bases sitting between them. Germline-derived CDR1 and CDR2 are KGHSH and LQKENI. The CDR3 contains 17 residues. The CDR3 spells CASSRGRDIWYQETQYF. Written as DNA, the CDR3 is TGTGCCAGCTCAAGGGGTCGGGACATTTGGTACCAAGAGACCCAGTACTTC.

This chain uses TRBV5-1 with TRBJ2-1; no definite D call. V lost 0 bases to trimming and J lost 5 bases, with 12 bases between them. The CDR3 contains 15 residues. CDR1 is SGHRS and CDR2 is YFSETQ in the germline V gene. The CDR3 spells CASSLESDKHNEQFF. In DNA form, the CDR3 reads TGCGCCAGCAGCTTGGAATCTGACAAGCACAATGAGCAGTTCTTC.

This clonotype was seen at least ten times. The V and J genes are TRBV10-3 and TRBJ1-5; TRBD1 matches 11 bases. The ends lost 6 bases at V and 6 bases at J; junction bases unmatched: 4. Germline V gene data show CDR1 as ENHRY and CDR2 as SYGVKD. This CDR3 contains 14 residues. In nucleotides, the CDR3 is TGTGCCATCAGCAAGGACAGGGGGCTTCAGCCCCAGCATTTT. The encoded protein is CAISKDRGLQPQHF.

There are a few counts of this clonotype. A read error may explain this, as a much larger clone is one base away. The conserved phenylalanine or tryptophan normally closing the CDR3 is absent here, so this likely arose from a read error. The rearrangement links TRBV9 to TRBJ2-7; 7 bases fit TRBD1. The V gene end was trimmed by 4 bases and the J gene end by 5 bases; junction bases not matched to a gene: 6. The CDR3 covers 13 residues. CDR1 is SGDLS, CDR2 YYNGEE, per germline. CDR3 DNA: TGTGCCAGCAGCAAGGACAGGCAAAACGAGCAGTACTCC. This gives the protein CASSKDRQNEQYS.

There are many counts of this clonotype. The chain links TRBV24-1 to TRBJ2-2; D tentatively fits TRBD1 or TRBD2 (6 bases each). Germline V gene lookup returns CDR1 KGHDR and CDR2 SFDVKD. Trimming left V 5 bases short and J 5 bases short, with 11 bases between. The CDR3 extends over 14 amino acids. The CDR3 DNA sequence: TGTGCCACCAGTGGGTCGGGGGCAACCGGGGAGCTGTTTTTT. Its translation: CATSGSGATGELFF.

With regard to this clonotype: A much bigger clone sits one base away, suggesting this may be a read error. This chain links TRBV20-1 with TRBJ1-2; no clear D. Per germline, CDR1 DFQATT and CDR2 SNEGSKA (reference sequence). The CDR3 spans 12 residues. This CDR3 is CSASRGGEGSTF. The DNA of the CDR3 is TGCAGTGCTAGCCGGGGAGGTGAGGGCTCCACCTTC.

This clonotype was seen at least ten times. This chain joins TRBV25-1 and TRBJ1-4, with D uncertain. Between the trimmed V and J ends, which lost 4 bases and 7 bases, there was a span of 7 bases. Per germline, CDR1 MGHDK and CDR2 SYGVNS. The CDR3 runs 12 residues. The DNA for the CDR3 is TGTGCCAGCAGTGGAACCTTTGAAAAACTGTTTTTT. The encoded protein is CASSGTFEKLFF.

This chain links TRBV2 with TRBJ2-7, with D perhaps TRBD1 (6 bases). V was trimmed by 8 bases and J by 6 bases, leaving 17 bases between them. This CDR3 contains 13 residues. Germline V CDR1 and CDR2: SNHLY, FYNNEI. CDR3 nucleotide sequence: TGTGCCAGCGAAGGACAGACCTTGAGCGAGCAGTACTTC. Amino acids: CASEGQTLSEQYF.

Worth noting for this clonotype: A much larger clone differs from this one at a single base, so this may be a read error. The chain carries TRBV9 and TRBJ2-7; no clear D gene. This CDR3 contains 14 residues. Germline lookup yields CDR1 SGDLS and CDR2 YYNGEE. The CDR3 sequence is CASSVAASSYEQSF. The CDR3 DNA follows: TGTGCCAGCAGCGTAGCAGCTAGTTCCTACGAGCAGTCCTTC.

V gene TRBV20-1 combines with J gene TRBJ2-2; D is perhaps TRBD1 (6 bases). Germline CDR1 DFQATT, CDR2 SNEGSKA (reference sequence). The CDR3 length is 11 residues. Trimming cost V 6 bases and J 6 bases, with 8 bases left between them. CDR3 in DNA: TGCAGTGCAGAGGGGGCCGGGGAGCTGTTTTTT. The encoded protein is CSAEGAGELFF.

The chain couples TRBV20-1 to TRBJ1-2, with D tentatively TRBD1 (6 bases). Germline V gives CDR1 DFQATT, CDR2 SNEGSKA (reference sequence). The CDR3 is made up of 13 amino acids. V gave up 0 bases and J gave up 5 bases, with 10 bases separating them. CDR3 sequence: CSAREGTKYGYTF. In nucleotides, the CDR3 is TGCAGTGCTAGAGAAGGGACAAAGTATGGCTACACCTTC.